The 22 T cell receptor beta chains in this list originate from one sample, sequenced in a study of T cell responses to AZD1222 COVID-19 vaccine (dated by TCRdb to the early 2020s). The library was built by means of the immunoSEQ multiplex PCR assay. The clones in this table, taken by TCRdb from immuneACCESS, are in-frame only. Not every clone is retained; where verified, under half of the shortfall comes from an unresolved V gene, and the cause of the rest is unknown. For this sample there are over 100,000 clones; approximately 90% appear just once. 6.9% of the sample is in the top ten clones. Reading the label with the study, this specimen's time point is: baseline before first vaccination. Source: peripheral blood, taken on day 0 of AZD1222 vaccination. These receptors originate from an adult in good health.

This clone was recorded once. The chain employs TRBV5-4 and TRBJ2-7; the match to TRBD1 covers 8 bases. Looked up from germline, CDR1 is SGHNT and CDR2 is YYREEE (reference sequence). CDR3 size: 14 residues. V was clipped by 4 bases and J by 5 bases; unmatched bases: 8. The CDR3 nucleotides are TGTGCCAGCAGCGCGGACAGGGTGGTTAACGAGCAGTACTTC. It encodes CASSADRVVNEQYF.

The chain carries TRBV9 and TRBJ2-1; 9 bases align to TRBD2. V lost 2 bases to trimming and J lost 9 bases; unmatched junction nucleotides: 6. Germline-derived CDR1 and CDR2 are SGDLS and YYNGEE. The CDR3 has 14 amino acids. The CDR3 DNA reads as TGTGCCAGCAGCGTCGCTAGCGGGGTTCTTGAGCAGTTCTTC. It encodes CASSVASGVLEQFF.

This clone was counted once. The CDR3: CASSLGPFNEKLFF. CDR3 bases: TGTGCCAGCAGCTTGGGGCCCTTTAATGAAAAACTGTTTTTT. This chain joins TRBV7-2 and TRBJ1-4; D may be TRBD1 (5 bases). This CDR3 spans 14 amino acids. V gave up 3 bases and J gave up 4 bases, with 9 bases separating them. Per germline, CDR1 SGHTA and CDR2 FQGNSA.

The sample holds one count of this clone. The chain recombines TRBV2 with TRBJ2-1, with D uncertain. Trimming left V 6 bases short and J 1 base short, with 10 bases between. In germline, CDR1 is SNHLY, CDR2 FYNNEI. The CDR3 consists of 14 residues. The CDR3 reads CASRRRASYNEQFF. CDR3 coding DNA: TGTGCCAGCAGGCGTAGGGCGTCCTACAATGAGCAGTTCTTC.

The chain employs TRBV9 and TRBJ1-2; D is ambiguous. The germline V and J ends were trimmed by 0 bases and 2 bases, with 8 bases remaining between them. Germline V gene lookup returns CDR1 SGDLS and CDR2 YYNGEE. CDR3 length: 14 amino acids. The chain's CDR3 is CASSVDLDNYGYTF. The CDR3, as DNA: TGTGCCAGCAGCGTAGATCTGGACAACTATGGCTACACCTTC.

This sequence joins TRBV6-2 or TRBV6-3 and TRBJ2-3; weak D call: TRBD1 (6 bases). Germline lookup yields CDR1 MNHEY and CDR2 SVGEGT. This CDR3 contains 13 residues. V was clipped by 4 bases and J by 2 bases, with 7 bases between them. The CDR3 is CASSWTDTDTQYF. The CDR3 DNA sequence: TGTGCCAGCAGTTGGACAGACACAGATACGCAGTATTTT.

CDR3 sequence (DNA): TGTGCCAGCAGCCTGGGACAGGCTGACCCCAATGAGCAGTTCTTC. Translated: CASSLGQADPNEQFF. The chain is built from TRBV6-4 and TRBJ2-1, with 8 nucleotides matching TRBD1. The CDR3 covers 15 residues. Germline loops: CDR1 MRHNA, CDR2 SNTAGT. V trimming: 6 bases; J trimming: 6 bases; junction bases outside the gene matches: 10.

This clone was found once. The rearrangement joins TRBV30 to TRBJ2-7; 8 positions match TRBD1. CDR3 size: 13 residues. Looked up from germline, CDR1 is GTSNPN and CDR2 is SVGIG (reference sequence). The V and J ends lost 4 bases and 3 bases, in that order; junction bases with no gene match: 5. CDR3 loop: CAWTGQGFYEQYF. In DNA form, the CDR3 reads TGTGCCTGGACCGGACAGGGTTTCTACGAGCAGTACTTC.

This clone was counted once. This sequence joins TRBV7-2 and TRBJ2-7, with D possibly being TRBD1 (5 bases). V lost 5 bases and J lost 7, with 18 bases in between. The CDR3 sequence is 14 residues long. Germline CDR1 and CDR2: SGHTA and FQGNSA. DNA for the CDR3: TGTGCCAGCAGCCCCCAAATTGGGGCGCAAGAGCAGTACTTC. Protein sequence: CASSPQIGAQEQYF.

This chain connects TRBV7-5 to TRBJ2-5; TRBD2 was called by the table and not checked on the DNA. TRBV7-5 is assigned pseudogene status. CDR3 length: 17 residues. Written as DNA, the CDR3 is TGTGCCAGAAGCTTAGCCAAGGGACTAGCGATTTGGGAGACCCAGTACTTC. Encoded protein: CARSLAKGLAIWETQYF.

In DNA form, the CDR3 reads TGCGCCAGCAGCACCGGGACGGAGGGGAACACCATATATTTT. The encoded protein is CASSTGTEGNTIYF. J is TRBJ1-3 and V is TRBV5-1, with D perhaps TRBD1 (5 bases). The CDR3 contains 14 residues. The ends were cut back, 4 bases at V and 7 bases at J, with 15 bases in the middle. The V gene's germline CDR1 is SGHRS and CDR2 YFSETQ.

The rearrangement joins TRBV6-5 to TRBJ1-5; D ambiguous. Trimming took 6 bases from V and 4 from J, leaving 13 bases between them. Germline CDR1 is MNHEY and CDR2 is SVGAGI. The CDR3 consists of 14 residues. The CDR3 sequence is CASRPNWGNQPQHF. CDR3 in DNA: TGTGCCAGCAGACCTAACTGGGGTAATCAGCCCCAGCATTTT.

J is TRBJ2-5 and V is TRBV5-8; D might be TRBD2 (7 bases). The CDR3 is 16 residues long. V shed 2 bases and J shed 1 base, with 15 bases lying between them. The germline gives CDR1 SGHTS, CDR2 YDEGEE. The CDR3 region is CASSFVAGAIQETQYF. CDR3 DNA: TGTGCCAGCAGCTTTGTGGCGGGGGCAATCCAAGAGACCCAGTACTTC.

The rearrangement joins TRBV19 to TRBJ1-6; D is uncertain. The CDR3 runs 14 residues. V was cut by 9 bases and J by 7 bases, with 16 bases left in between. CDR1 is LNHDA and CDR2 is SQIVND in the germline V gene (reference sequence). CDR3 sequence: CASSDPSLNSPLHF. The CDR3 nucleotides read TGTGCCAGCTCGGATCCTAGCCTGAATTCACCCCTCCACTTT.

This clone was seen only a few times. The gene calls are TRBV4-1 and TRBJ1-6; D is perhaps TRBD1 (5 bases). The CDR3 runs to 16 residues. In germline, CDR1 is MGHRA, CDR2 YSYEKL. The V end was cut by 3 bases, the J end by 7 bases, with 16 bases between. The CDR3 DNA reads as TGCGCCAGCAGCCAGATGAAGGGGATCGGAAATTCACCCCTCCACTTT. Its protein is CASSQMKGIGNSPLHF.

This chain joins TRBV3-1 (or the pseudogene TRBV3-2) and TRBJ2-4; D ambiguous. Deletions cut 1 base from V and 6 bases from J, with 10 bases between. This CDR3 comprises 14 residues. Germline CDR1 is LGHDT and CDR2 is YNNKEL (reference sequence). The CDR3 DNA follows: TGTGCCAGCAGCCAAGTTGAGTCTCCAAACATTCAGTACTTC. As protein: CASSQVESPNIQYF.

J is TRBJ2-2 and V is TRBV4-3; 9 bases align to TRBD2. The length of the CDR3 is 17 residues. J gave up 7 bases and V 1 base, and 10 bases lay outside the gene matches. CDR1 is LGHNA, CDR2 YSLEER, per germline. The CDR3 region is CASSQAPGLAMDGELFF. CDR3 sequence (DNA): TGCGCCAGCAGCCAAGCTCCGGGACTAGCTATGGACGGGGAGCTGTTTTTT.

The V gene is TRBV2, the J gene TRBJ1-2; D may be TRBD1 (5 bases). The length of the CDR3 is 12 residues. Trimming removed 11 bases from V and 4 bases from J, with 14 bases in between. In germline, CDR1 is SNHLY, CDR2 FYNNEI. The CDR3 DNA is TGTGCCGTATCACCCAGGGTCTATGGCTACACCTTC. Amino acids: CAVSPRVYGYTF.

This clone was seen once. This rearrangement joins TRBV6-5 to TRBJ2-3, with D maybe TRBD2 (6 bases). This CDR3 contains 14 residues. Trimming stripped 11 bases from V and 2 bases from J, with 17 bases between. The V gene's germline CDR1 is MNHEY and CDR2 SVGAGI. In DNA, the CDR3 is TGTGCCCTCCCGGGGGAGACGAACACAGATACGCAGTATTTT. Amino acid sequence: CALPGETNTDTQYF.

The chain joins TRBV5-1 to TRBJ1-5, with D possibly matching TRBD1 (5 bases). Germline CDR1 SGHRS, CDR2 YFSETQ. The CDR3 runs 15 residues. Trimming shortened V by 0 bases and J by 5 bases, and 12 bases separated the two germline ends. The CDR3 DNA is TGCGCCAGCAGCTTGGCGGGGCTGCCCCATCAGCCCCAGCATTTT. Translating it yields CASSLAGLPHQPQHF.

The rearrangement uses TRBV30 and TRBJ1-1, with D possibly being TRBD1 (5 bases). The CDR3 length is 13 residues. Germline CDR1 reads GTSNPN; CDR2 reads SVGIG (reference sequence). V lost 1 base, J lost 5 bases, and 11 bases lay in between. DNA for the CDR3: TGTGCCTGGAGTGGGGAGGGGAGGACTGAAGCTTTCTTT. It codes for CAWSGEGRTEAFF.

The genes are TRBV28 and TRBJ2-7, with D unresolved. CDR3 length: 14 amino acids. Germline CDR1 and CDR2: MDHEN and SYDVKM. V lost 6 bases and J lost 0, with 12 bases in between. The CDR3 sequence is CASRQLLSSYEQYF. In DNA form, the CDR3 reads TGTGCCAGCAGACAACTGTTGAGCTCCTACGAGCAGTACTTC. Supplemented by reference TRBV28 and TRBJ2-7, the full variable domain reads DVKVTQSSRYLVKRTGEKVFLECVQDMDHENMFWYRQDPGLGLRLIYFSYDVKMKEKGDIPEGYSVSREKKERFSLILESASTNQTSMYLCASRQLLSSYEQYFGPGTRLTVT.